These 12 T cell receptor beta chains were all obtained from the same sample, sequenced in a study of T-cell memory formation after mild COVID-19. TCRdb reanalysed the 5' RACE reads using MiXCR and keeps one entry per CDR3 protein. The sample includes roughly 300,000 distinct CDR3 sequences, about a sixth of them seen just once. Sequencing was carried out using PBMCs or a T cell subset sorted from them (not recorded which). These receptors were taken from a man aged 18 to 29 who had mild COVID-19 (a few samples of this study predate the infection). Cell type and time point are not known.

The V and J genes are TRBV27 and TRBJ1-6; no clear D gene. The CDR3 totals 16 residues. V was shortened by 2 bases and J by 0 bases, with 8 bases between the two germline ends. CDR1 is MNHEY and CDR2 is SMNVEV in the germline V gene (reference sequence). The CDR3 DNA sequence: TGTGCCAGCAGTTTACACGGCCTCTCCTATAATTCACCCCTCCACTTT. It yields the protein CASSLHGLSYNSPLHF.

The chain is built from TRBV12-3 or TRBV12-4 and TRBJ1-5; D ambiguous. The V and J ends lost 2 bases and 3 bases respectively, with 2 bases between them. This CDR3 is 12 amino acids long. CDR3 amino acids: CASSLFNQPQHF. In nucleotides, the CDR3 is TGTGCCAGCAGTTTATTCAATCAGCCCCAGCATTTT.

The V and J genes are TRBV2 and TRBJ1-4; D is unresolved. Germline V gives CDR1 SNHLY, CDR2 FYNNEI. V was cut by 6 bases and J by 14 bases, with 16 bases left in between. The CDR3 sequence is 12 residues long. CDR3 sequence (DNA): TGTGCCAGCAGATTCACGGCCCCGAGGCTGTTTTTT. Translation: CASRFTAPRLFF.

The J gene is TRBJ1-1, the V gene TRBV7-9, with no clear D. The V gene's germline CDR1 is SEHNR and CDR2 FQNEAQ (reference sequence). V lost 1 base to trimming and J lost 6 bases, with 9 bases between them. The CDR3 sequence is 13 residues long. The CDR3 DNA sequence: TGTGCCAGCAGCTTAGGTTCGATAGCTGAAGCTTTCTTT. As protein: CASSLGSIAEAFF. The variable domain in full, completed from reference TRBV7-9 and TRBJ1-1, reads DTGVSQNPRHKITKRGQNVTFRCDPISEHNRLYWYRQTLGQGPEFLTYFQNEAQLEKSRLLSDRFSAERPKGSFSTLEIQRTEQGDSAMYLCASSLGSIAEAFFGQGTRLTVV.

The chain carries TRBV3-1 and TRBJ1-2; D unresolved. CDR3 length equals 19 residues. The germline V and J ends were trimmed by 0 bases and 5 bases, with 25 bases remaining between them. CDR1 and CDR2 from the germline V gene are LGHDT and YNNKEL (reference sequence). The DNA of the CDR3 is TGTGCCAGCAGCCAAGACTCCGCCGGCTGGGGTGGACGGTTGTATGGCTACACCTTC. It translates to CASSQDSAGWGGRLYGYTF. The full variable domain, its missing parts supplied by reference TRBV3-1 and TRBJ1-2, is DTAVSQTPKYLVTQMGNDKSIKCEQNLGHDTMYWYKQDSKKFLKIMFSYNNKELIINETVPNRFSPKSPDKAHLNLHINSLELGDSAVYFCASSQDSAGWGGRLYGYTFGSGTRLTVV.

This clonotype was seen a handful of times. The rearrangement links TRBV6-1 to TRBJ1-6; maybe TRBD1 (5 bases). Germline lookup yields CDR1 MNHNS and CDR2 SASEGT. V dropped 2 bases and J dropped 10 bases, with 15 bases sitting between them. The CDR3 has 15 amino acids. The CDR3 nucleotides read TGTGCCAGCAGTGAACGTCCGGGGCCCGGGTCACCCCTCCACTTT. It codes for CASSERPGPGSPLHF.

This clonotype was seen only a few times. This chain links TRBV7-2 with TRBJ2-2; D is unresolved. The CDR3 loop spans 12 amino acids. Germline CDR1 reads SGHTA; CDR2 reads FQGNSA. Trimming took 3 bases from V and 7 from J, leaving 6 bases between them. CDR3: CASSLDDGELFF. In nucleotides, the CDR3 is TGTGCCAGCAGCTTGGACGACGGGGAGCTGTTTTTT.

This chain links TRBV4-2 with TRBJ1-3; tentatively, D is TRBD1 (5 bases). V was cut by 1 base and J by 2 bases, with 9 bases left in between. The CDR3 runs to 15 residues. Looked up from germline, CDR1 is LGHNA and CDR2 is YNFKEQ. The CDR3 spells CASSQGGLTGNTIYF. The CDR3, as DNA: TGTGCCAGCAGCCAAGGGGGACTCACTGGAAACACCATATATTTT.

This clonotype was observed a few times. J is TRBJ2-5 and V is TRBV7-2, with TRBD2 matching over 8 bases. The length of the CDR3 is 15 residues. Germline V gene lookup returns CDR1 SGHTA and CDR2 FQGNSA. V trimming: 3 bases; J trimming: 2 bases; junction bases outside the gene matches: 5. CDR3 coding DNA: TGTGCCAGCAGCTTGGATAGCGGGGCTCAAGAGACCCAGTACTTC. Translation gives CASSLDSGAQETQYF.

V is TRBV28 and J is TRBJ1-1, with no clear D. CDR1 is MDHEN, CDR2 SYDVKM, per germline. This CDR3 comprises 12 residues. V lost 6 bases, J lost 8 bases, and 13 bases lay in between. CDR3 nucleotide sequence: TGTGCCAGCAGCGGGAGGGTAAGGGAAGCTTTCTTT. Translated: CASSGRVREAFF.

This clonotype was counted a few times. The chain uses TRBV15 and TRBJ2-4, with no clear D. The V and J ends lost 0 bases and 16 bases respectively, with 19 bases between them. Looked up from germline, CDR1 is LNHNV and CDR2 is YYDKDF (reference sequence). The CDR3 consists of 14 residues. CDR3 amino acids: CATSRDRKPTGNYF. The CDR3 nucleotides are TGTGCCACCAGCAGAGATCGGAAACCGACGGGTAATTACTTC.

The chain has TRBV28 and TRBJ2-1; 9 nucleotides line up with TRBD2. The germline V gene has CDR1 MDHEN and CDR2 SYDVKM. The CDR3 runs 16 residues. J lost 5 bases, V lost 6 bases, and 11 bases had no gene match. The CDR3 nucleotides are TGTGCCAGCAGACCGTCCGGGACTAGCCCCCACAATGAGCAGTTCTTC. It specifies CASRPSGTSPHNEQFF. The full variable domain, rest sourced from reference TRBV28 and TRBJ2-1, is DVKVTQSSRYLVKRTGEKVFLECVQDMDHENMFWYRQDPGLGLRLIYFSYDVKMKEKGDIPEGYSVSREKKERFSLILESASTNQTSMYLCASRPSGTSPHNEQFFGPGTRLTVL.